Each of the 32 T cell receptor beta chains below was sequenced from the same sample in a study of TIL therapy for anti-PD-1-resistant metastatic lung cancer. The immunoSEQ assay was v3. Data came from immunoSEQ multiplex PCR; TCRdb stores just in-frame clones and leaves some out. Among about 52,000 clones listed, 70% to 85% were seen once. Noted time point: pre-treatment sample, taken before nivolumab and TIL therapy. Source: blood, taken at baseline. The receptors stem from a woman between 25 and 80 years old with non-small cell lung cancer.

The count of this clone is one. The chain links TRBV16 to TRBJ1-1; perhaps TRBD1 as D (6 bases). V was clipped by 3 bases and J by 3 bases, with 8 bases between them. The CDR3 consists of 13 residues. CDR1 is KGHSY and CDR2 is FQNENV in the germline V gene. CDR3 nucleotides: TGTGCCAGCAGCCATAACAGGGACACTGAAGCTTTCTTT. Its translation: CASSHNRDTEAFF.

The chain links TRBV7-2 to TRBJ2-5; D might be TRBD2 (5 bases). The V and J ends lost 4 bases and 2 bases respectively, with 8 bases between them. The CDR3 runs to 13 residues. From germline, CDR1 is SGHTA and CDR2 FQGNSA. The CDR3 sequence is CASSSKRQETQYF. The CDR3 region has the DNA TGTGCCAGCAGCTCCAAGCGGCAAGAGACCCAGTACTTC.

This clone was counted once. This chain uses TRBV5-1 with TRBJ2-1, with 12 bases fitting TRBD2. This CDR3 region has 17 residues. V lost 2 bases and J lost 4; bases outside the gene matches: 7. The germline V gene has CDR1 SGHRS and CDR2 YFSETQ. The CDR3 sequence is CASSLLAGGGGYNEQFF. CDR3 in DNA: TGCGCCAGCAGCTTACTAGCGGGAGGCGGGGGGTACAATGAGCAGTTCTTC. Supplemented by reference TRBV5-1 and TRBJ2-1, the full variable domain reads KAGVTQTPRYLIKTRGQQVTLSCSPISGHRSVSWYQQTPGQGLQFLFEYFSETQRNKGNFPGRFSGRQFSNSRSEMNVSTLELGDSALYLCASSLLAGGGGYNEQFFGPGTRLTVL.

V usage is TRBV7-7 and J usage is TRBJ2-7; tentatively, D is TRBD2 (5 bases). The CDR3 runs 15 residues. Germline CDR1 SSHAT, CDR2 FNYEAQ (reference sequence). The V gene lost 5 bases and the J gene lost 3 bases, with 17 bases spanning the gap. CDR3 region: CASSEGPGSLYEQYF. The CDR3 DNA reads as TGTGCCAGCAGCGAAGGCCCGGGATCCCTCTACGAGCAGTACTTC.

The gene calls are TRBV23-1 and TRBJ1-2; perhaps TRBD1 as D (5 bases). TRBV23-1 is an ORF, with its function uncertain. V dropped 4 bases and J dropped 13 bases, with 28 bases sitting between them. The CDR3 sequence is 16 residues long. The CDR3 bases are TGCGCCAGCAGTCCTCACAGTCGGGACGGAGGTACTTGTGGCACCTTC. It codes for CASSPHSRDGGTCGTF.

This clone appeared a few times. The V gene is TRBV2, the J gene TRBJ2-7; D unresolved. The CDR3 spans 12 residues. The V gene's germline CDR1 is SNHLY and CDR2 FYNNEI. Trimming removed 3 bases at V and 3 bases at J, with 6 bases between. The CDR3: CASSDSYYEQYF. CDR3 DNA: TGTGCCAGCAGTGACTCATACTACGAGCAGTACTTC.

Written as DNA, the CDR3 is TGTGCCAGCAGTGATTGGGGGACAGACTACGAGCAGTACTTC. Its protein is CASSDWGTDYEQYF. The gene calls are TRBV25-1 and TRBJ2-7, with 7 bases identical to TRBD1. This CDR3 comprises 14 residues. Per germline, CDR1 MGHDK and CDR2 SYGVNS. Losses at the gene ends were 3 bases for V and 3 bases for J; bases not matched to a gene: 5.

This clone was found a few times. V and J are TRBV5-1 and TRBJ1-2; D is ambiguous. Germline-derived CDR1 and CDR2 are SGHRS and YFSETQ. V dropped 5 bases and J dropped 4 bases, with 15 bases sitting between them. The CDR3 consists of 14 residues. The CDR3 here is CASRASREGYGYTF. Here the CDR3 DNA reads TGCGCCAGCAGGGCAAGTCGGGAGGGCTATGGCTACACCTTC.

The V gene is TRBV5-4, the J gene TRBJ1-1, with TRBD1 matching 7 bases. Trimming cost V 4 bases and J 2 bases; bases outside gene matches: 14. The CDR3 runs 17 residues. Germline V lookup: CDR1 SGHNT, CDR2 YYREEE (reference sequence). CDR3 amino acids: CASSRPGGQRLNTEAFF. The CDR3 bases are TGTGCCAGCAGCCGCCCGGGGGGACAGAGACTAAACACTGAAGCTTTCTTT. The full variable domain, with the rest looked up from reference TRBV5-4 and TRBJ1-1, is ETGVTQSPTHLIKTRGQQVTLRCSSQSGHNTVSWYQQALGQGPQFIFQYYREEENGRGNFPPRFSGLQFPNYSSELNVNALELDDSALYLCASSRPGGQRLNTEAFFGQGTRLTVV.

This sequence joins TRBV11-2 and TRBJ2-3, with 8 bases identical to TRBD1. The V segment lost 6 bases and the J segment 4 bases; nucleotides outside the gene matches: 9. The CDR3 is 15 residues long. Germline assignment: CDR1 SGHAT and CDR2 FQNNGV. CDR3 protein: CASRDNRGSADTQYF. The CDR3 DNA is TGTGCCAGCAGGGATAACAGGGGGTCCGCAGATACGCAGTATTTT.

The CDR3 nucleotides are TGTGCCAGCAGCTTGGTCGGACAGCCCCCCTACGAGCAGTACTTC. As protein: CASSLVGQPPYEQYF. V is TRBV5-5 and J is TRBJ2-7; TRBD1 might be the D (6 bases). This CDR3 has 15 amino acids. Trimming left V 0 bases short and J 2 bases short, with 12 bases between. Germline V gives CDR1 SGHKS, CDR2 YYEKEE (reference sequence). Variable domain in full (rest from reference TRBV5-5 and TRBJ2-7): DAGVTQSPTHLIKTRGQQVTLRCSPISGHKSVSWYQQVLGQGPQFIFQYYEKEERGRGNFPDRFSARQFPNYSSELNVNALLLGDSALYLCASSLVGQPPYEQYFGPGTRLTVT.

The V gene is TRBV7-8, the J gene TRBJ2-3; D is unresolved. From germline, CDR1 is SGHVS and CDR2 FQNEAQ. CDR3 size: 17 residues. V lost 4 bases and J lost 2, with 19 bases in between. The CDR3: CASSYRTVSRPTDTQYF. CDR3 nucleotides: TGTGCCAGCAGCTACCGGACGGTCTCCAGGCCCACAGATACGCAGTATTTT.

The chain carries TRBV19 and TRBJ1-6; tentative D call: TRBD1 (5 bases). The V end was cut by 8 bases, the J end by 10 bases, with 18 bases between. The CDR3 has 14 residues. Germline-derived CDR1 and CDR2 are LNHDA and SQIVND (reference sequence). CDR3 bases: TGTGCCAGTCGCGGAGGGACCCCGGGGTCACCCCTCCACTTT. Its translation is CASRGGTPGSPLHF. The whole variable domain, remainder taken from reference TRBV19 and TRBJ1-6, is DGGITQSPKYLFRKEGQNVTLSCEQNLNHDAMYWYRQDPGQGLRLIYYSQIVNDFQKGDIAEGYSVSREKKESFPLTVTSAQKNPTAFYLCASRGGTPGSPLHFGNGTRLTVT.

The V call is TRBV25-1, the J call TRBJ1-2, with D unclear. Germline CDR1 MGHDK, CDR2 SYGVNS. The CDR3 is 13 residues long. The germline V and J ends were trimmed by 4 bases and 4 bases, with 10 bases remaining between them. In DNA, the CDR3 is TGTGCCAGCAGTGTGGGGTTTGCCTATGGCTACACCTTC. This translates into CASSVGFAYGYTF.

This clone was picked up one time. V usage is TRBV19 and J usage is TRBJ1-1; 7 bases fit TRBD1. The V segment lost 7 bases and the J segment 1 base; nucleotides outside the gene matches: 9. CDR1 is LNHDA and CDR2 is SQIVND in the germline V gene (reference sequence). The CDR3 is made up of 15 amino acids. This CDR3 reads CASKEPRGTNTEAFF. The CDR3 DNA follows: TGTGCCAGTAAAGAACCCAGGGGGACGAACACTGAAGCTTTCTTT.

This sequence joins TRBV5-1 and TRBJ2-2, with D perhaps TRBD2 (5 bases). V gave up 4 bases and J gave up 0 bases, with 16 bases separating them. CDR1 and CDR2 (germline): SGHRS, YFSETQ. This CDR3 contains 17 residues. The CDR3 DNA follows: TGCGCCAGCAGCCCCGAGCCCGCTAGCTCGAACACCGGGGAGCTGTTTTTT. Its protein product is CASSPEPASSNTGELFF.

The V and J genes are TRBV10-3 and TRBJ1-2; D is undetermined. V lost 5 bases to trimming and J lost 4 bases, with 8 bases between them. The CDR3 consists of 12 residues. CDR1 and CDR2 from the germline V gene are ENHRY and SYGVKD. This CDR3 reads CAISPGIYGYTF. DNA of the CDR3: TGTGCCATCAGTCCGGGAATCTATGGCTACACCTTC.

Note on this clone: A read error may produce the germline difference seen at one junction end. The chain recombines TRBV19 with TRBJ1-2, with unresolved D. This CDR3 is built from 12 residues. Germline V gives CDR1 LNHDA, CDR2 SQIVND (reference sequence). CDR3 amino acids: CASSMAGDGYTF. The CDR3 DNA follows: TGTGCCAGCAGTATGGCAGGAGACGGCTACACCTTC.

The chain has TRBV6-1 and TRBJ2-7; D might be TRBD1 (6 bases). The length of the CDR3 is 15 residues. The germline CDR1 and CDR2 sequences are MNHNS and SASEGT. V shed 5 bases and J shed 1 base, with 15 bases lying between them. The chain's CDR3 is CASSRDTLPSYEQYF. The CDR3 DNA reads TGTGCCAGCAGTAGGGACACCCTGCCGTCCTACGAGCAGTACTTC.

The V gene is TRBV28, the J gene TRBJ1-3; D is unclear. CDR3 length: 12 amino acids. V lost 2 bases, J lost 3 bases, and 2 bases lay in between. CDR1 and CDR2 (germline): MDHEN, SYDVKM. CDR3 residues: CASSLIGNTIYF. The CDR3 bases are TGTGCCAGCAGTTTAATTGGAAACACCATATATTTT.

The CDR3 sequence: CASSDQPQTEAFF. The CDR3 coding sequence is TGTGCCAGCAGTGATCAACCCCAGACTGAAGCTTTCTTT. V gene TRBV6-1 combines with J gene TRBJ1-1; D gene ambiguous. With 3 bases removed from V and 5 bases from J, the gap between germline ends came to 10 bases. The CDR3 sequence is 13 residues long. Germline CDR1 is MNHNS and CDR2 is SASEGT.

This clone was counted only a few times. The rearrangement joins TRBV5-1 to TRBJ2-1; D not resolved. Germline CDR1 is SGHRS and CDR2 is YFSETQ. The CDR3 covers 12 residues. V shed 3 bases and J shed 4 bases, with 5 bases lying between them. The DNA for the CDR3 is TGCGCCAGCAGCTGGGAATACAATGAGCAGTTCTTC. Its protein product is CASSWEYNEQFF.

The chain combines TRBV5-4 with TRBJ2-5, with D hard to call. This CDR3 has 11 amino acids. Germline loops: CDR1 SGHNT, CDR2 YYREEE (reference sequence). V was cut by 4 bases and J by 2 bases, with 3 bases left in between. The DNA of the CDR3 is TGTGCCAGCAGCGCGCAAGAGACCCAGTACTTC. Translated, it gives CASSAQETQYF.

Here the CDR3 reads CASIQGYEQYF. In DNA, the CDR3 is TGTGCCAGCATACAGGGATACGAGCAGTACTTC. The chain employs TRBV28 and TRBJ2-7; possibly TRBD1 for D (6 bases). The CDR3 runs to 11 residues. Germline V lookup: CDR1 MDHEN, CDR2 SYDVKM. V gave up 7 bases and J gave up 4 bases, with 8 bases separating them.

This chain links TRBV9 with TRBJ1-1; 7 nucleotides align to TRBD1. CDR1 is SGDLS, CDR2 YYNGEE, per germline. This CDR3 has 14 amino acids. The V gene end was trimmed by 4 bases and the J gene end by 5 bases; junction bases not matched to a gene: 8. CDR3 bases: TGTGCCAGCAGCCCCACACAGGGGCATACTGAAGCTTTCTTT. This translates into CASSPTQGHTEAFF.

The chain has TRBV30 and TRBJ2-5; tentatively, D is TRBD1 (6 bases). V dropped 0 bases and J dropped 4 bases, with 12 bases sitting between them. Germline CDR1 reads GTSNPN; CDR2 reads SVGIG (reference sequence). The CDR3 covers 14 residues. CDR3 residues: CAWSVQGSGETQYF. CDR3 DNA sequence: TGTGCCTGGAGTGTACAGGGATCGGGAGAGACCCAGTACTTC.

V is TRBV2 and J is TRBJ1-2; D gene uncertain. CDR1 SNHLY and CDR2 FYNNEI come from the germline V gene. V was shortened by 6 bases and J by 4 bases, with 12 bases between the two germline ends. This CDR3 has 13 amino acids. The CDR3 here is CASRSESSYGYTF. In DNA form, the CDR3 reads TGTGCCAGCAGGAGTGAATCCAGCTATGGCTACACCTTC.

V and J are TRBV4-2 and TRBJ2-1; TRBD1 matches at 10 bases. Germline-derived CDR1 and CDR2 are LGHNA and YNFKEQ. The CDR3 has 17 residues. The CDR3 DNA is TGTGCTTCTCGCCCCCTAGGCCGGACAGGGGGCTACAATGAGCAGTTCTTC. Its protein product is CASRPLGRTGGYNEQFF.

The chain joins TRBV6-6 to TRBJ1-1; D is perhaps TRBD1 (5 bases). CDR1 and CDR2 (germline): MNHNY, SVGAGI (reference sequence). The CDR3 runs 15 residues. The V end was cut by 0 bases, the J end by 4 bases, with 12 bases between. The CDR3 loop reads CASSYSRGRATEAFF. The CDR3 region has the DNA TGTGCCAGCAGTTACTCCCGGGGCAGGGCCACTGAAGCTTTCTTT.

The rearrangement links TRBV15 to TRBJ1-5; D unclear. Germline loops: CDR1 LNHNV, CDR2 YYDKDF (reference sequence). V lost 5 bases and J lost 4, with 6 bases in between. The CDR3 length is 12 residues. CDR3: CATSGGNQPQHF. CDR3 DNA: TGTGCCACCAGCGGTGGGAATCAGCCCCAGCATTTT.

This clone was seen only once. The J gene is TRBJ2-1, the V gene TRBV27; tentative D call: TRBD2 (6 bases). Trimming pared 2 bases from V and 2 bases from J, leaving 10 bases between. The CDR3 is made up of 15 amino acids. CDR1 is MNHEY and CDR2 is SMNVEV in the germline V gene (reference sequence). CDR3 DNA: TGTGCCAGCAGTTTAAGCGGGCCGACCTACAATGAGCAGTTCTTC. It specifies CASSLSGPTYNEQFF.

Only a few counts were recorded for this clone. This chain connects TRBV30 to TRBJ2-5; D is unresolved. Trimming took 5 bases from V and 4 from J, leaving 14 bases between them. The CDR3 loop spans 13 amino acids. Germline CDR1 and CDR2: GTSNPN and SVGIG (reference sequence). CDR3 region: CAWARTGAETQYF. Written as DNA, the CDR3 is TGTGCCTGGGCGCGAACGGGTGCAGAGACCCAGTACTTC.